These 9 T cell receptor beta chains were sequenced from one sample in a study of OX40 agonist ivuxolimab in advanced cancers. TCRdb keeps only in-frame clones here, not all; method: immunoSEQ multiplex PCR. The repertoire has tens of thousands of clones, 75% to 90% of them found once; the top ten carry 25% to 30%. Sequences were derived from CD4+ or CD8+ T cells sorted from blood, sampled in a trial of the OX40 agonist ivuxolimab. These receptors all come from an adult with an advanced solid tumor such as melanoma, head and neck, liver or kidney cancer.

This CDR3 reads CASSSGGANYGYTF. The CDR3 region has the DNA TGTGCCAGCAGCTCAGGGGGCGCCAACTATGGCTACACCTTC. This rearrangement joins TRBV5-6 to TRBJ1-2, with 8 bases lining up with TRBD1. With 3 bases clipped from V and 2 bases from J, the junction kept 3 bases outside the gene matches. The CDR3 length is 14 residues. Germline V CDR1 and CDR2: SGHDT, YYEEEE.

V gene TRBV2 combines with J gene TRBJ2-1; the match to TRBD2 covers 10 bases. The CDR3 consists of 16 residues. Germline assignment: CDR1 SNHLY and CDR2 FYNNEI. V lost 4 bases and J lost 2; bases outside the gene matches: 5. The CDR3 is CASSGVAGGPYNEQFF. As DNA, the CDR3 is TGTGCCAGCAGTGGGGTAGCGGGGGGCCCCTACAATGAGCAGTTCTTC.

V is TRBV19 and J is TRBJ1-5; D unclear. With 3 bases removed from V and 11 bases from J, the gap between germline ends came to 11 bases. This CDR3 is built from 12 residues. Germline-derived CDR1 and CDR2 are LNHDA and SQIVND (reference sequence). The CDR3 spells CASSIAAWSQHF. DNA of the CDR3: TGTGCCAGTAGTATCGCCGCTTGGTCCCAGCATTTT.

The gene calls are TRBV11-3 and TRBJ2-2, with 8 positions matching TRBD2. CDR3 length: 15 amino acids. J gave up 4 bases and V 4 bases, and 5 bases lay outside the gene matches. Per germline, CDR1 SGHNT and CDR2 YENEEA. CDR3 region: CASSSRGGRTGELFF. The DNA of the CDR3 is TGTGCCAGCAGCTCCCGGGGGGGGCGCACCGGGGAGCTGTTTTTT.

To note about this clone: This sample includes further DNA sequences coding for the same CDR3. The chain employs TRBV9 and TRBJ1-1, with a possible D match to TRBD1 (5 bases). With 2 bases removed from V and 6 bases from J, the gap between germline ends came to 8 bases. Germline loops: CDR1 SGDLS, CDR2 YYNGEE. The CDR3 is 12 amino acids. The CDR3 loop reads CASSVGGPEAFF. The CDR3 DNA sequence: TGTGCCAGCAGCGTCGGGGGTCCTGAAGCTTTCTTT.

The rearrangement joins TRBV11-2 to TRBJ2-7; the D call may be TRBD1 or TRBD2 (5 bases each). In germline, CDR1 is SGHAT, CDR2 FQNNGV. With 5 bases removed from V and 0 bases from J, the gap between germline ends came to 14 bases. The CDR3 has 15 amino acids. The CDR3 loop reads CASSLGAGSSYEQYF. CDR3 in DNA: TGTGCCAGCAGCCTAGGTGCAGGGAGCTCCTACGAGCAGTACTTC.

This sequence joins TRBV11-2 and TRBJ2-5; tentatively, D is TRBD2 (7 bases). The CDR3 is 14 amino acids. V was pared by 7 bases and J by 4 bases, with 16 bases between. The germline gives CDR1 SGHAT, CDR2 FQNNGV. CDR3 coding DNA: TGTGCCAGCACTTCCGGGGGGCCGGGAGAGACCCAGTACTTC. It specifies CASTSGGPGETQYF.

This chain joins TRBV29-1 and TRBJ2-2; 10 bases are a match to TRBD1. Looked up from germline, CDR1 is SQVTM and CDR2 is ANQGSEA. Losses at the gene ends were 0 bases for V and 6 bases for J; bases not matched to a gene: 4. This CDR3 is built from 15 residues. CDR3 sequence reads: CSVEDSDRGAGELFF. The CDR3 DNA is TGCAGCGTTGAAGACTCGGACAGGGGGGCCGGGGAGCTGTTTTTT.

A single count supports this clone. The V and J genes are TRBV27 and TRBJ2-3; the D is unclear. Trimming cost V 5 bases and J 0 bases, with 0 bases left between them. Germline loops: CDR1 MNHEY, CDR2 SMNVEV (reference sequence). The CDR3 has 11 residues. The CDR3 sequence is CASSSTDTQYF. CDR3 bases: TGTGCCAGCAGTAGCACAGATACGCAGTATTTT.